The table lists the clone carrying this T cell receptor (beta chain) with a few counts. What it binds is not known. The length of the CDR3 is 15 residues. Losses at the gene ends were 7 bases for V and 8 bases for J; bases not matched to a gene: 15. Per germline, CDR1 MDHEN and CDR2 SYDVKM. These data belong to a study of early T cells in non-severe SARS-CoV-2 infection. At the level of the study: Alpha and beta chains were unpaired, from unsorted whole-blood bulk RNA.

Each cDNA molecule carried a unique molecular identifier. From the 5' RACE reads, TCRdb called clonotypes with MiXCR, one entry per CDR3 protein. The repertoire holds tens of thousands of distinct CDR3 sequences, with around 3.9% as singletons. Study-level results: Missing private and CD4 specificities, VDJdb matching favored anti-spike CD8 responses.

The chain has TRBV28 and TRBJ1-1; 8 bases line up with TRBD1. The specimen sequenced was whole blood. The clonotype originates from an adult who was a healthcare worker with PCR-confirmed SARS-CoV-2 infection or an uninfected control (not recorded which). The CDR3 is CASIPRGQGATEAFF. The CDR3 DNA sequence: TGTGCCAGCATCCCCAGGGGGCAGGGAGCTACCGAAGCTTTCTTT.